This T cell receptor beta chain was retrieved from a study of immune cell composition in non-small cell lung cancer. This clone was seen a handful of times. Normal lung sampling was at least 3 cm from the tumour, as distant as possible. Germline V gene lookup returns CDR1 SNHLY and CDR2 FYNNEI. V shed 9 bases and J shed 1 base, with 12 bases lying between them. The CDR3 runs to 13 residues. Measured with immunoSEQ multiplex PCR; TCRdb has only the in-frame clones, and not every one. Here the sample spans about 6,600 clones, 82% being singletons. This sequence originates from a human donor with non-small cell lung cancer. The chain is built from TRBV2 and TRBJ1-1; D is unresolved. Source material: non-adjacent lung tissue. CDR3 coding DNA: TGTGCCAGTACGGTCTCCCAGAACACTGAAGCTTTCTTT. Amino acid sequence: CASTVSQNTEAFF. Together with reference TRBV2 and TRBJ1-1, the CDR3 gives the full variable domain: EPEVTQTPSHQVTQMGQEVILRCVPISNHLYFYWYRQILGQKVEFLVSFYNNEISEKSEIFDDQFSVERPDGSNFTLKIRSTKLEDSAMYFCASTVSQNTEAFFGQGTRLTVV.